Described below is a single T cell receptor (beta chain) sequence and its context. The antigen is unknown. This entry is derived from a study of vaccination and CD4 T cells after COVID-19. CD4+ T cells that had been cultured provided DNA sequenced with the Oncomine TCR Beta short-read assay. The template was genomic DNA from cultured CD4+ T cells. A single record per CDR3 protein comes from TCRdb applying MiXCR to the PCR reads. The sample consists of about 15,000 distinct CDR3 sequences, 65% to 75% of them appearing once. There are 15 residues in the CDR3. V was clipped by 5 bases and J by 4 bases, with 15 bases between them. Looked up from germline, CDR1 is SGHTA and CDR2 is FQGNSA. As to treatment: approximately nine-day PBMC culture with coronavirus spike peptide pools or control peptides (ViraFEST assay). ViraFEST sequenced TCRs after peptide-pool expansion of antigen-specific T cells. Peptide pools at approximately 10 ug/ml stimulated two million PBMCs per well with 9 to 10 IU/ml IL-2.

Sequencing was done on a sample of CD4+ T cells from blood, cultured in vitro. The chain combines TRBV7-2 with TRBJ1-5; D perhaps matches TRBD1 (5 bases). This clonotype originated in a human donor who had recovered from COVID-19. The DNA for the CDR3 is TGTGCCAGCAGCCCAACTCCAGGGTCAAATCAGCCCCAGCATTTT. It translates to CASSPTPGSNQPQHF.